The 3 T cell receptor beta chains below come from one sample, sequenced in a study of tumor-infiltrating lymphocytes in primary liver carcinoma. Starting material of around 460 ng total RNA yielded TCR beta cDNA via a constant-region primer. ARM-PCR was slightly modified, and three nested multiplex PCR rounds with it gave rise to the TCR beta libraries. Researchers ran the first two PCR rounds for roughly 11 cycles each with TRBV1-TRBV30 forward primers and a C-beta reverse primer. MiXCR, run by TCRdb on the multiplex PCR reads, gives a single entry per CDR3 protein. The sample carries approximately 310,000 distinct CDR3 sequences, more than 55% recorded once. The authors took blood RNA from unsorted whole blood and also extracted germline DNA. Specimen: peripheral blood. The receptors were sampled from a middle-aged man with primary liver carcinoma and hepatitis B virus infection.

Note on this clonotype: A read error may account for a junction end that differs from germline. The rearrangement joins TRBV6-6 to TRBJ2-7, with 9 bases lining up with TRBD1. This CDR3 has 15 amino acids. CDR1 is MNHNY and CDR2 is SVGAGI in the germline V gene (reference sequence). This chain's CDR3 is CASYSPGQGDYERYF. The CDR3 DNA sequence: TGTGCCAGCTACTCCCCGGGACAGGGTGACTACGAGCGGTACTTC.

About this clonotype itself: A much larger clone is a single base away; this may be a read error. The chain links TRBV6-5 to TRBJ2-3; the D call may be TRBD1 or TRBD2 (5 bases each). The germline gives CDR1 MNHEY, CDR2 SVGAGI. The CDR3 covers 14 residues. This CDR3 reads CDRGRPHFGDTQYF. CDR3 DNA sequence: TGTGATCGGGGACGGCCGCACTTTGGAGATACGCAGTATTTT.

Notes on this clonotype: This could be a read error, since a much larger clone is one nucleotide away. The chain combines TRBV7-8 with TRBJ2-1, with TRBD2 matching 10 bases. The germline V gene has CDR1 SGHVS and CDR2 FQNEAQ. The trim removed 4 bases at V and 3 bases at J, leaving 12 bases unmatched. The CDR3 runs 18 residues. CDR3 sequence reads: CASSSQTGTSVYYNEQFF. DNA for the CDR3: TGTGCCAGCAGCTCACAGACCGGGACTAGCGTCTACTACAATGAGCAGTTCTTC.